The T cell receptor beta chain described here comes from a study of blood T cell repertoires in COVID-19. Study information: Acute and convalescent COVID-19 samples came from the United States, Italy and Spain. T cells, B-cell-depleted T cells, or PBMCs provided the cDNA or gDNA that served as material.

This clone was detected ten times or more. In the source study's methods: Reference gene primer amplification in the assay estimated nucleated cell counts. Clones were sequenced by immunoSEQ multiplex PCR, and TCRdb holds only the in-frame ones, with some missing. The D gene and trimming were derived from the DNA, and the V and J assignments and clone size from that table. The sample lists 250,000 or so clones; 80% to 90% were seen once. The CDR3 is 16 residues long. The germline V gene has CDR1 SGHRS and CDR2 YFSETQ. V was pared by 3 bases and J by 5 bases, with 15 bases between. J is TRBJ1-6 and V is TRBV5-1; D may be TRBD1 (5 bases). This TCR was recovered from a woman aged 45-60 years who had been exposed to COVID-19. What was sequenced was PBMCs or T cells enriched from blood (not recorded which). The CDR3 reads CASSWTTRGDNSPLHF. CDR3 DNA: TGCGCCAGCAGCTGGACGACGCGGGGGGATAATTCACCCCTCCACTTT.